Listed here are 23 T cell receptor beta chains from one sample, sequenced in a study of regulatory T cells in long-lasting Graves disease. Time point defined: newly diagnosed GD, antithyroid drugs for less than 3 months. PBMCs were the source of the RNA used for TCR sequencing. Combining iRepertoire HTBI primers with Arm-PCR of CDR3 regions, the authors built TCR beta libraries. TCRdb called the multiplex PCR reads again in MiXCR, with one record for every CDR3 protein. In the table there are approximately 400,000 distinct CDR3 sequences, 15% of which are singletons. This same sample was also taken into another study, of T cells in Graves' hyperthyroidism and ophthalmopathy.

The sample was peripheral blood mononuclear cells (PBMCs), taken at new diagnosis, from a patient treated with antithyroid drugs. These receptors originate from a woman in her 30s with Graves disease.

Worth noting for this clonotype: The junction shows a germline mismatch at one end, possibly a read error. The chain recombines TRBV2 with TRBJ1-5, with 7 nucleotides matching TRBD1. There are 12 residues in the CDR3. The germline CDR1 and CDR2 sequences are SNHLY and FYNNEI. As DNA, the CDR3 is TGTGCCAGCAGGCATCCGACAGGGCCAGCGGTTTTT. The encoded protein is CASRHPTGPAVF.

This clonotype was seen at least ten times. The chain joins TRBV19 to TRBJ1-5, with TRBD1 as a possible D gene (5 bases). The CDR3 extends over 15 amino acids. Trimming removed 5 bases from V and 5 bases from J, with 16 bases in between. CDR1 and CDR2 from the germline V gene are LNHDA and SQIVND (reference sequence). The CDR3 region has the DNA TGTGCCAGTAGTGCCGGGACGTGGAATGATCAGCCCCAGCATTTT. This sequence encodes CASSAGTWNDQPQHF.

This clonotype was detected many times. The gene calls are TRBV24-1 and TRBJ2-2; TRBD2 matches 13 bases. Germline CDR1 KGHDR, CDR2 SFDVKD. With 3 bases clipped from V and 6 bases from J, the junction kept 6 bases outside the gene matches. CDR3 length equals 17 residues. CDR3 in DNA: TGTGCCACCAGTGATCCGCGACTAGCGGGAGGCCCCGGGGAGCTGTTTTTT. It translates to CATSDPRLAGGPGELFF.

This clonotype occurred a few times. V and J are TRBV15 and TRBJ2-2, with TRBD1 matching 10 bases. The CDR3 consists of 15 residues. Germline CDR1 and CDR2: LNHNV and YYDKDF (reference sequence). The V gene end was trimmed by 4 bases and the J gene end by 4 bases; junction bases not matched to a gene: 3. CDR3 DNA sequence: TGTGCCACCAGCACCCGACAGGGGGCCACCGGGGAGCTGTTTTTT. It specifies CATSTRQGATGELFF.

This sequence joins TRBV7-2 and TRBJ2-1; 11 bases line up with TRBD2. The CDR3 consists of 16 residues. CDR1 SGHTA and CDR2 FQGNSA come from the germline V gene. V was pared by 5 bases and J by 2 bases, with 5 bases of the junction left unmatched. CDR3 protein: CASSPRGLAAYNEQFF. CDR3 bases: TGTGCCAGCAGCCCACGGGGACTAGCGGCCTACAATGAGCAGTTCTTC.

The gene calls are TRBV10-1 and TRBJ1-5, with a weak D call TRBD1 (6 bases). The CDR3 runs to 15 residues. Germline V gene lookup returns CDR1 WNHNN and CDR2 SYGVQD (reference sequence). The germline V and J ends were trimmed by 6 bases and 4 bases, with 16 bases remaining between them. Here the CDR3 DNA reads TGCGCCAGCAGCCTACAGGGACCAGGGAATCAGCCCCAGCATTTT. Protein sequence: CASSLQGPGNQPQHF.

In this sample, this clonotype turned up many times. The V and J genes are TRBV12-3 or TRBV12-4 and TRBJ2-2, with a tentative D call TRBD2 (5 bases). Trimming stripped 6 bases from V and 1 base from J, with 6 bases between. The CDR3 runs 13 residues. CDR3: CASSRENTGELFF. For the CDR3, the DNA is TGTGCCAGCAGCCGGGAGAACACCGGGGAGCTGTTTTTT.

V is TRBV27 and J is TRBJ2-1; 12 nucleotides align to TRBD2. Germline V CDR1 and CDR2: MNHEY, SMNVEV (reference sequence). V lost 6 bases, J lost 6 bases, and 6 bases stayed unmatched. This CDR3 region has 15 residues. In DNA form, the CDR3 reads TGTGCCAGCAGCCGACTAGCGGGAGCACGCAATGAGCAGTTCTTC. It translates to CASSRLAGARNEQFF.

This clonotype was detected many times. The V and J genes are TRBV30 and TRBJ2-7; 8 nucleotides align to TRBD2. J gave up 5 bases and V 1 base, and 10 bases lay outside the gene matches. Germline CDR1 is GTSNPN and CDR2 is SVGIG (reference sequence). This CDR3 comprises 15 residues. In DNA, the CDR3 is TGTGCCTGGAGTGGACAAGAAACGGGAGGGGACGAGCAGTACTTC. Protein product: CAWSGQETGGDEQYF.

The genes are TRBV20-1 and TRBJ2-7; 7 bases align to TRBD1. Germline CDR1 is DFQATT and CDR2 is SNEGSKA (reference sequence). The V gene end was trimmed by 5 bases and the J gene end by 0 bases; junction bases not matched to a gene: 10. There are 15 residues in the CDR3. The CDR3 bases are TGCAGTGCTCTAGGAAGGACAGGCTTCTCCTACGAGCAGTACTTC. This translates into CSALGRTGFSYEQYF.

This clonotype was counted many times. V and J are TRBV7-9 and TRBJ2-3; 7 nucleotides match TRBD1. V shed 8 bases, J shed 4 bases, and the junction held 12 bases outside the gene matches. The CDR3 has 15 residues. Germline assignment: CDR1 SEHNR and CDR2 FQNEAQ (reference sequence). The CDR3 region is CASGIFTGVPDTQYF. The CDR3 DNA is TGTGCCAGCGGAATTTTTACAGGGGTACCAGATACGCAGTATTTT.

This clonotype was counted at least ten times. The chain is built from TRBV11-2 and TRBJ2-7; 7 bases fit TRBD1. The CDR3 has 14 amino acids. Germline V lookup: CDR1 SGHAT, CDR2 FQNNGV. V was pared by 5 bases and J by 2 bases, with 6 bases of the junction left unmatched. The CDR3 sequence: CASSPWDSAYEQYF. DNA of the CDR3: TGTGCCAGCAGCCCCTGGGACAGCGCCTACGAGCAGTACTTC.

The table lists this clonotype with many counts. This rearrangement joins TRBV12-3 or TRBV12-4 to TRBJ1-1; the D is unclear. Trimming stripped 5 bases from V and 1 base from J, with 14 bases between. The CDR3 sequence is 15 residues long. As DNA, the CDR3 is TGTGCCAGCAGTCCGCGGGCAGCTCCGAACACTGAAGCTTTCTTT. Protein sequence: CASSPRAAPNTEAFF.

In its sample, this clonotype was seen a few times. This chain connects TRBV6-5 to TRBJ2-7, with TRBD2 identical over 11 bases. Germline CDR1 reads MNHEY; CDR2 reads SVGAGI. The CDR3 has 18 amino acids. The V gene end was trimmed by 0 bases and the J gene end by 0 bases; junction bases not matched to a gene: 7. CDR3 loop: CASSYSTSGAGASYEQYF. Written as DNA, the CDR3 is TGTGCCAGCAGTTACTCGACTAGCGGGGCCGGAGCCTCCTACGAGCAGTACTTC.

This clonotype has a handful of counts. CDR3 protein: CATSDPGAIGYNEQFF. The CDR3 region has the DNA TGTGCCACCAGTGATCCAGGGGCAATCGGCTACAATGAGCAGTTCTTC. The chain carries TRBV24-1 and TRBJ2-1; possible D gene TRBD1, 6 bases. Trimming removed 3 bases at V and 3 bases at J, with 14 bases between. Germline V gene sequence: CDR1 KGHDR, CDR2 SFDVKD. The length of the CDR3 is 16 residues.

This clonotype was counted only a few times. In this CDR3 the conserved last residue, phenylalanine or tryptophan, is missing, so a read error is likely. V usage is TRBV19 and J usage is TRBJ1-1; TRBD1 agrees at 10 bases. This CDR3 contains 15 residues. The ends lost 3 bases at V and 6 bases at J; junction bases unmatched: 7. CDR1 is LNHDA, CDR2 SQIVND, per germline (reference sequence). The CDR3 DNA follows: TGTGCCAGTAGTATTTTGGGACAGGGGATTGCTGAAGCTTTCTCT. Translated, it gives CASSILGQGIAEAFS.

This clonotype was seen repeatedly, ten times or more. CDR3 amino acids: CASSPGGNTGELFF. DNA of the CDR3: TGTGCCAGCAGCCCCGGCGGGAACACCGGGGAGCTGTTTTTT. This chain connects TRBV7-3 to TRBJ2-2, with D hard to call. Germline values: CDR1 SGHTA, CDR2 FQGTGA. V was shortened by 5 bases and J by 1 base, with 8 bases between the two germline ends. The CDR3 is 14 residues long.

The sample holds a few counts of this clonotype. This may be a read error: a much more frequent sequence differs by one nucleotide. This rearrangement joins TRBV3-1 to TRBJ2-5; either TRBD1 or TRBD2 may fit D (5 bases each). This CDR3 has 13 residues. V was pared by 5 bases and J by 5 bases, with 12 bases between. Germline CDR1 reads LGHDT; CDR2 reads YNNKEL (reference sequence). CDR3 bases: TGTGCCAGCAGCTCCGGTGGGACCGAGACCCAGTACTTC. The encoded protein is CASSSGGTETQYF.

The CDR3: CASRTQGATRQPQHF. The CDR3 DNA sequence: TGTGCCAGCAGGACACAGGGGGCGACCCGACAGCCCCAGCATTTT. The chain carries TRBV6-2 or TRBV6-3 and TRBJ1-5; 9 bases are shared with TRBD1. There are 15 residues in the CDR3. Germline values: CDR1 MNHEY, CDR2 SVGEGT. Germline trimming cut 6 bases from V and 7 bases from J; bases unmatched to any gene: 10.

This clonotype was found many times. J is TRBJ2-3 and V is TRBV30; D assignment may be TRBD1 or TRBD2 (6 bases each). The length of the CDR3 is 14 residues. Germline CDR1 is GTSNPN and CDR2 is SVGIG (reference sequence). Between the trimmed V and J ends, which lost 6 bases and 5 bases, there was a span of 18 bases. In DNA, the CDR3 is TGTGCCTGCTCCCCTGGGGGGCGGTTAGATACGCAGTATTTT. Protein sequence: CACSPGGRLDTQYF.

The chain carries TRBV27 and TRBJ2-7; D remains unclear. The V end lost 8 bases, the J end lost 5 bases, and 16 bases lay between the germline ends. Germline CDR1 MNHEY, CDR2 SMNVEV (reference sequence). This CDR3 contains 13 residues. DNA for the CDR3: TGTGCCAGCGGGCCCGTTTATCTCAACGAGCAGTACTTC. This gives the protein CASGPVYLNEQYF.

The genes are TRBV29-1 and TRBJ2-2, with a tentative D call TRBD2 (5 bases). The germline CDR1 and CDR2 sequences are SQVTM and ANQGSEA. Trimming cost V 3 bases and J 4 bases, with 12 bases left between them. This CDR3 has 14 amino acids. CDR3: CSVDTGWSTGELFF. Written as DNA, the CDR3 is TGCAGCGTTGATACGGGGTGGAGCACCGGGGAGCTGTTTTTT.

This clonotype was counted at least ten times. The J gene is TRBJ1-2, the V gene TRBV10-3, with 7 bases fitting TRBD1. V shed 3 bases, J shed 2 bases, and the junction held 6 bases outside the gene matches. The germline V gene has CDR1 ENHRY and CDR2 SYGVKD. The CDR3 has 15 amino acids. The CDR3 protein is CAISDPTGPNYGYTF. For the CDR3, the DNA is TGTGCCATCAGTGACCCGACAGGGCCAAACTATGGCTACACCTTC.